This T cell receptor beta chain was identified in a study of CDR3 diversity in severe acne. Germline V CDR1 and CDR2: MNHEY, SVGAGI. The CDR3 has 14 residues. V lost 6 bases and J lost 5, with 16 bases in between. TCRdb processed the PCR reads anew with MiXCR; each CDR3 protein has one entry. The sample lists more than 80,000 distinct CDR3 sequences, about 49% occurring once. The receptor was isolated from a male donor with severe acne vulgaris. The chain has TRBV6-5 and TRBJ1-2; D uncertain. The sequenced material came from blood. The CDR3 protein is CASRPERRLYGYTF. The CDR3, as DNA: TGTGCCAGCAGGCCCGAGCGACGCCTGTATGGCTACACCTTC.